These T cell receptor beta chains were read from a single sample in a study of cytomegalovirus exposure and HLA in healthy donors. The protocol was immunoSEQ multiplex PCR, while the TCRdb copy is restricted to in-frame clones and leaves out a portion. There are a few hundred thousand clones in the sample; 85% to 90% occur only once, and about 1% lies in the top ten. The sample comprised PBMCs. The receptors stem from a woman aged 18 to 35 in good health and CMV-seronegative. Both conserved end residues are part of each CDR3.

j_call	v_call	cdr3_aa
TRBJ2-5	TRBV4-3	CASSPTGRETQYF
TRBJ1-2	TRBV6-1	CASSDFGINYGYTF
TRBJ2-7	TRBV27	CASSFGSAGYEQYF
TRBJ2-5	TRBV7-6	CASSLGTSLQETQYF
TRBJ2-2	TRBV5-4	CASSPSISGELFF
TRBJ2-7	TRBV7-9	CASSLSYEQYF
TRBJ2-1	TRBV6-1	CASSEGWEADYNEQFF
TRBJ2-1	TRBV29-1	CSVHRTSGNEQFF
TRBJ1-5	TRBV2	CASRAGTGPRPQPQHF
TRBJ1-3	TRBV5-4	CASSLRTGTGNTIYF
TRBJ2-5	TRBV14	CASSPTSVETQYF
TRBJ2-1	TRBV29-1	CSVLPSGGHNEQFF
TRBJ2-2	TRBV30	CAWIKWRQGGTGELFF
TRBJ1-2	TRBV7-9	CASSPGGDRGRLDGYTF
TRBJ1-5	TRBV7-8	CASADFIDRNQPQHF
TRBJ2-5	TRBV2	CASSMSRVQETQYF
TRBJ2-3	TRBV7-2	CASSRAGTTDTQYF
TRBJ1-6	TRBV7-9	CASSPGGNRPLHF
TRBJ1-5	TRBV7-2	CASSSHRDLPQHF
TRBJ2-4	TRBV19	CASSTGFSKIAKNIQYF
TRBJ2-6	TRBV10-3	CAISVHGSGANVLTF
TRBJ1-2	TRBV18	CASSQRTGDGYTF
TRBJ2-7	TRBV5-4	CASSSGLDYEQYF
TRBJ2-1	TRBV11-2	CASSSLKRLAVEQFF
TRBJ2-1	TRBV15	CATSSSTGGRFF
TRBJ2-5	TRBV10-2	CASLGGGQETQYF
TRBJ2-3	TRBV10-2	CASSESRRFDTDTQYF
TRBJ1-2	TRBV27	CASSLGGALSNYGYTF
TRBJ2-2	TRBV29-1	CSDRRVSNTGELFF
TRBJ1-1	TRBV10-3	CAISGFVTGGRTEAFF
TRBJ2-1	TRBV19	CASGTGGYWEQFF